These 2 T cell receptor beta chains share one sample of origin, sequenced in a study of CD8+ T cells in alopecia areata. The sequencing template was cDNA reverse transcribed from extracted RNA. Assay: immunoSEQ multiplex PCR; the TCRdb copy retains only in-frame clones and omits some. The sample includes about 110,000 clones, 59% seen only once; the top ten take 20% to 25%. Sequences were obtained from CD8+ T cells sorted from blood. Receptors were obtained from a human donor in good health.

The rearrangement joins TRBV28 to TRBJ2-5; D is unclear. Germline loops: CDR1 MDHEN, CDR2 SYDVKM. Trimming took 5 bases from V and 0 from J, leaving 13 bases between them. This CDR3 has 15 residues. The CDR3 DNA follows: TGTGCCAGCAGTATCCTGGGCGGATACCAAGAGACCCAGTACTTC. Translating it yields CASSILGGYQETQYF.

The genes are TRBV5-1 and TRBJ2-3; 9 bases match TRBD2. Germline CDR1 is SGHRS and CDR2 is YFSETQ. The CDR3 contains 19 residues. Germline trimming cut 1 base from V and 2 bases from J; bases unmatched to any gene: 14. The CDR3 is CASSLYASGTSLFTDTQYF. The DNA of the CDR3 is TGCGCCAGCAGCTTGTATGCTAGCGGGACTAGCCTATTCACAGATACGCAGTATTTT.